The 9 T cell receptor beta chains below were found in one sample sequenced in a study of cytomegalovirus exposure and HLA in healthy donors. PCR used 60 Vbeta primers and 13 Jbeta primers. Assay used: immunoSEQ multiplex PCR; TCRdb lists only in-frame clones, some missing. In the table there are about 120,000 clones, about 74% of which are singletons. The sequenced sample was PBMCs. Receptor source: a woman aged 40 to 50 in good health and CMV-seropositive.

The V gene is TRBV10-3, the J gene TRBJ1-2; TRBD1 matches at 9 bases. Germline assignment: CDR1 ENHRY and CDR2 SYGVKD. V shed 4 bases, J shed 4 bases, and the junction held 4 bases outside the gene matches. This CDR3 is 14 amino acids long. CDR3 in amino acids: CAISGGQGSYGYTF. DNA of the CDR3: TGTGCCATCAGTGGAGGACAGGGGTCCTATGGCTACACCTTC.

The rearrangement joins TRBV7-3 to TRBJ2-3, with D maybe TRBD2 (6 bases). This CDR3 contains 14 residues. CDR1 and CDR2 (germline): SGHTA, FQGTGA. V dropped 5 bases and J dropped 4 bases, with 13 bases sitting between them. The chain's CDR3 is CASSPRAGADTQYF. As DNA, the CDR3 is TGTGCCAGCAGCCCTAGAGCGGGTGCAGATACGCAGTATTTT.

This chain connects TRBV5-1 to TRBJ1-1; a possible D gene is TRBD1 (5 bases). The CDR3 is 16 residues long. Germline loops: CDR1 SGHRS, CDR2 YFSETQ. V was shortened by 4 bases and J by 1 base, with 17 bases between the two germline ends. DNA for the CDR3: TGCGCCAGCAGCCCCGGGCAGGGAGGACCGAACACTGAAGCTTTCTTT. This sequence encodes CASSPGQGGPNTEAFF.

This clone was seen a few times. The chain is built from TRBV29-1 and TRBJ1-1; a weak D match, TRBD1 (6 bases). V was pared by 8 bases and J by 0 bases, with 13 bases between. CDR3 size: 13 residues. Germline CDR1 reads SQVTM; CDR2 reads ANQGSEA. As DNA, the CDR3 is TGCAGCACCCGACAGGCCATGAACACTGAAGCTTTCTTT. It codes for CSTRQAMNTEAFF.

The chain carries TRBV10-3 and TRBJ2-1; D possibly corresponds to TRBD2 (6 bases). This CDR3 is 14 amino acids long. Germline lookup yields CDR1 ENHRY and CDR2 SYGVKD. V lost 0 bases and J lost 4, with 7 bases in between. The CDR3 DNA follows: TGTGCCATCAGTGAGTCGACTAGGTACAATGAGCAGTTCTTC. The encoded protein is CAISESTRYNEQFF.

This clone was counted only a few times. This chain connects TRBV7-2 to TRBJ1-5; 7 positions match TRBD1. Germline CDR1 is SGHTA and CDR2 is FQGNSA. V lost 3 bases to trimming and J lost 3 bases; unmatched junction nucleotides: 5. The CDR3 length is 15 residues. Here the CDR3 DNA reads TGTGCCAGCAGCTTGGCAGGGGGAAACAATCAGCCCCAGCATTTT. As protein: CASSLAGGNNQPQHF. The full variable domain, with the rest looked up from reference TRBV7-2 and TRBJ1-5, is GAGVSQSPSNKVTEKGKDVELRCDPISGHTALYWYRQSLGQGLEFLIYFQGNSAPDKSGLPSDRFSAERTGGSVSTLTIQRTQQEDSAVYLCASSLAGGNNQPQHFGDGTRLSIL.

The chain links TRBV5-1 to TRBJ1-3, with D maybe TRBD1 (5 bases). The length of the CDR3 is 13 residues. In germline, CDR1 is SGHRS, CDR2 YFSETQ. With 4 bases removed from V and 2 bases from J, the gap between germline ends came to 7 bases. The CDR3 DNA reads as TGCGCCAGCAGCGACAGAACTGGAAACACCATATATTTT. Protein sequence: CASSDRTGNTIYF.

This rearrangement joins TRBV4-2 to TRBJ2-3, with 12 bases matching TRBD1. The CDR3 covers 15 residues. V dropped 3 bases and J dropped 4; count of bases not matched to a gene: 2. Germline loops: CDR1 LGHNA, CDR2 YNFKEQ. Written as DNA, the CDR3 is TGTGCCAGCAGCCACGGGGACAGGGGGCCAGATACGCAGTATTTT. It yields the protein CASSHGDRGPDTQYF.

A remark on this clone: This sample includes further DNA sequences coding for the same CDR3. The chain combines TRBV9 with TRBJ2-3; the match to TRBD2 covers 9 bases. This CDR3 has 16 residues. V trimming: 4 bases; J trimming: 0 bases; junction bases outside the gene matches: 6. The V gene's germline CDR1 is SGDLS and CDR2 YYNGEE. The CDR3 sequence is CASSPRGGGSTDTQYF. CDR3 bases: TGTGCCAGCAGCCCGCGGGGGGGTGGTAGCACAGATACGCAGTATTTT. Combining the CDR3 with reference TRBV9 and TRBJ2-3 gives the whole variable domain DSGVTQTPKHLITATGQRVTLRCSPRSGDLSVYWYQQSLDQGLQFLIQYYNGEERAKGNILERFSAQQFPDLHSELNLSSLELGDSALYFCASSPRGGGSTDTQYFGPGTRLTVL.